This entry lists 5 T cell receptor beta chains sequenced from one sample in a study of shared clonotypes between healthy human individuals. Generated by immunoSEQ multiplex PCR, the TCRdb table keeps only in-frame clones and is missing some. The sample lists roughly 2.2 million clones; approximately 90% were seen once. Specimen: naive CD4+ T cells from PBMCs. As to subset: CD45RA+ positively selected. These receptors were collected from a man aged 18 to 29 in good health. Some clones in this sample may be carry-over from other donors' samples.

The chain is built from TRBV4-1 and TRBJ2-7; 10 bases map to TRBD2. Germline CDR1 is MGHRA and CDR2 is YSYEKL. The V and J ends lost 2 bases and 7 bases, in that order; junction bases with no gene match: 8. CDR3 length equals 15 residues. CDR3 region: CASSQPLAGEGEQYF. CDR3 DNA sequence: TGCGCCAGCAGCCAACCGCTAGCGGGAGAGGGTGAGCAGTACTTC.

The J gene is TRBJ2-7, the V gene TRBV27; no clear D. Germline values: CDR1 MNHEY, CDR2 SMNVEV (reference sequence). This CDR3 has 15 amino acids. Between the trimmed V and J ends, which lost 5 bases and 0 bases, there was a span of 14 bases. The CDR3 DNA reads TGTGCCAGCAGTCGCGACCTCGTCGACTCCTACGAGCAGTACTTC. It translates to CASSRDLVDSYEQYF.

The V gene is TRBV30, the J gene TRBJ2-3; 11 nucleotides match TRBD2. CDR1 and CDR2 from the germline V gene are GTSNPN and SVGIG (reference sequence). V shed 0 bases and J 8 bases; nucleotides not matched to a gene: 13. There are 17 residues in the CDR3. DNA of the CDR3: TGTGCCTGGAGTGTACGACTAGCGGGAACCCCAGGGGGTACGCAGTATTTT. Encoded protein: CAWSVRLAGTPGGTQYF.

V usage is TRBV7-9 and J usage is TRBJ2-3; D is unclear. This CDR3 comprises 14 residues. CDR1 SEHNR and CDR2 FQNEAQ come from the germline V gene (reference sequence). Deletions cut 1 base from V and 7 bases from J, with 12 bases between. CDR3 sequence (DNA): TGTGCCAGCAGCTTAGGGACCGCCAGGAATACGCAGTATTTT. Translating gives CASSLGTARNTQYF.

The chain is built from TRBV15 and TRBJ1-2; D is uncertain. CDR1 is LNHNV, CDR2 YYDKDF, per germline (reference sequence). V lost 4 bases and J 4 bases, leaving 13 bases between the germline ends. The CDR3 contains 14 residues. CDR3 sequence (DNA): TGTGCCACCAGCAAGACACCTCTTGGCTATGGCTACACCTTC. Its protein is CATSKTPLGYGYTF. Variable domain in full (rest from reference TRBV15 and TRBJ1-2): DAMVIQNPRYQVTQFGKPVTLSCSQTLNHNVMYWYQQKSSQAPKLLFHYYDKDFNNEADTPDNFQSRRPNTSFCFLDIRSPGLGDTAMYLCATSKTPLGYGYTFGSGTRLTVV.